The 18 T cell receptor beta chains given below trace back to one sample, sequenced in a study of response to subunit inactivated influenza vaccine. Each CDR3 protein is one row after TCRdb ran MiXCR on the RT-PCR reads. The data contain fewer than 700,000 distinct CDR3 sequences, about an eighth of them singletons. Sequencing used PBMCs from blood, obtained roughly 46 days after vaccination. Receptors originate from a middle-aged man who received an inactivated influenza vaccine.

The chain is built from TRBV7-2 and TRBJ2-2, with 7 nucleotides matching TRBD2. V lost 1 base, J lost 5 bases, and 4 bases stayed unmatched. This CDR3 is built from 15 residues. CDR1 is SGHTA, CDR2 FQGNSA, per germline. DNA for the CDR3: TGTGCCAGCAGCTTAGAACTAGCGAGGACCGGGGAGCTGTTTTTT. Its protein product is CASSLELARTGELFF.

The rearrangement uses TRBV7-9 and TRBJ2-5; D is possibly TRBD1 (6 bases). Trimming removed 8 bases from V and 1 base from J, with 14 bases in between. The CDR3 is made up of 14 amino acids. Germline CDR1 SEHNR, CDR2 FQNEAQ (reference sequence). DNA for the CDR3: TGTGCCAGCGCGGCCGGACAGCCCCAAGAGACCCAGTACTTC. Translation: CASAAGQPQETQYF.

This clonotype was observed at least ten times. The chain employs TRBV20-1 and TRBJ2-7; the D is unclear. The CDR3 spans 11 residues. Germline assignment: CDR1 DFQATT and CDR2 SNEGSKA (reference sequence). With 3 bases removed from V and 4 bases from J, the gap between germline ends came to 7 bases. The CDR3 DNA reads as TGCAGTGCTAGTAATGGGTACGAGCAGTACTTC. This codes for CSASNGYEQYF.

This clonotype was found many times. The chain employs TRBV20-1 and TRBJ2-4; TRBD1 aligns across 8 bases. The CDR3 is 14 residues long. Trimming removed 2 bases from V and 2 bases from J; junction bases left unmatched: 2. CDR1 and CDR2 (germline): DFQATT, SNEGSKA (reference sequence). CDR3 region: CSARQGASKNIQYF. The CDR3 coding sequence is TGCAGTGCTAGACAGGGGGCCTCCAAAAACATTCAGTACTTC.

V gene TRBV5-4 combines with J gene TRBJ2-2; TRBD1 matches 9 bases. Germline values: CDR1 SGHNT, CDR2 YYREEE (reference sequence). The junction had 6 bases not matched to a gene; V was cut back by 5 bases and J by 4 bases. The CDR3 length is 15 residues. In DNA, the CDR3 is TGTGCCAGCAGGGACAGACAGGGGGGCACCGGGGAGCTGTTTTTT. Its protein product is CASRDRQGGTGELFF.

The V and J genes are TRBV2 and TRBJ2-2, with D perhaps TRBD2 (6 bases). The CDR3 spans 16 residues. V gave up 3 bases and J gave up 2 bases, with 13 bases separating them. The germline gives CDR1 SNHLY, CDR2 FYNNEI. CDR3 region: CASSEVGGLNTGELFF. The CDR3 nucleotides read TGTGCCAGCAGTGAGGTGGGGGGTTTAAACACCGGGGAGCTGTTTTTT.

The chain uses TRBV6-2 or TRBV6-3 and TRBJ2-2, with D possibly TRBD2 on 5 matching bases. CDR3 length: 15 residues. Trimming took off 5 bases at V and 2 bases at J, with 12 bases between the two ends. Germline CDR1 reads MNHEY; CDR2 reads SVGEGT. CDR3: CASSDGNRNTGELFF. In DNA, the CDR3 is TGTGCCAGCAGTGACGGGAACCGCAACACCGGGGAGCTGTTTTTT.

This clonotype was counted between two and nine times. V is TRBV7-2 and J is TRBJ2-5, with D unresolved. The V end was cut by 1 base, the J end by 5 bases, with 14 bases between. The length of the CDR3 is 15 residues. Germline CDR1 is SGHTA and CDR2 is FQGNSA. The CDR3 nucleotides read TGTGCCAGCAGCTTAGACGTATGGAGTGGGGAGACCCAGTACTTC. This encodes CASSLDVWSGETQYF.

This clonotype showed up just a few times. CDR3 sequence: CSARDGQGPKDEQFF. The CDR3 DNA follows: TGCAGTGCTAGAGATGGTCAAGGCCCTAAGGATGAGCAGTTCTTC. V gene TRBV20-1 combines with J gene TRBJ2-1; D is unclear. Per the germline V gene, CDR1 is DFQATT and CDR2 is SNEGSKA (reference sequence). The V gene lost 0 bases and the J gene lost 8 bases, with 17 bases spanning the gap. The CDR3 loop spans 15 amino acids.

This clonotype was found many times. The CDR3 loop is CASSQGSVEAALRTNEQFF. The DNA of the CDR3 is TGCGCCAGCAGCCAAGGGTCCGTCGAAGCGGCTCTAAGGACCAATGAGCAGTTCTTC. The V call is TRBV4-3, the J call TRBJ2-1, with D possibly matching TRBD2 (5 bases). V was cut by 1 base and J by 6 bases, with 25 bases left in between. The CDR3 is 19 amino acids. Per germline, CDR1 LGHNA and CDR2 YSLEER.

This clonotype has just a few counts. V is TRBV20-1 and J is TRBJ2-1; 7 nucleotides agree with TRBD2. The CDR3 runs 14 residues. Germline V lookup: CDR1 DFQATT, CDR2 SNEGSKA (reference sequence). The junction had 9 bases not matched to a gene; V was cut back by 3 bases and J by 7 bases. The CDR3 here is CSASRGLERNEQFF. Here the CDR3 DNA reads TGCAGTGCTAGTCGCGGACTAGAGAGGAATGAGCAGTTCTTC.

V and J are TRBV7-9 and TRBJ2-1; a weak D match, TRBD2 (6 bases). CDR3 size: 13 residues. CDR1 is SEHNR and CDR2 is FQNEAQ in the germline V gene (reference sequence). CDR3 coding DNA: TGTGCGAACCGAGCGGGCGCAGTCGGTGAGCAGTTCTTC. Its translation: CANRAGAVGEQFF.

In its sample, this clonotype was seen many times. This chain uses TRBV29-1 with TRBJ2-1, with a possible D match to TRBD2 (5 bases). The ends were cut back, 7 bases at V and 5 bases at J, with 15 bases in the middle. The germline V gene encodes CDR1 SQVTM and CDR2 ANQGSEA. This CDR3 contains 13 residues. The chain's CDR3 is CSAAGLLNNEQFF. Written as DNA, the CDR3 is TGCAGCGCCGCGGGCCTACTGAACAATGAGCAGTTCTTC.

This clonotype was seen a handful of times. The chain employs TRBV12-3 or TRBV12-4 and TRBJ2-5; D gene ambiguous. This CDR3 is built from 13 residues. The germline V and J ends were trimmed by 6 bases and 5 bases, with 13 bases remaining between them. CDR3 in DNA: TGTGCCAGCAGCCGAAACGTCGGGGAGACCCAGTACTTC. This sequence encodes CASSRNVGETQYF.

This rearrangement joins TRBV20-1 to TRBJ2-1, with 12 bases aligning to TRBD2. Trimming removed 3 bases from V and 7 bases from J; junction bases left unmatched: 7. This CDR3 has 15 amino acids. CDR1 is DFQATT and CDR2 is SNEGSKA in the germline V gene (reference sequence). CDR3 nucleotides: TGCAGTGCTAGTAGACTAGCGGGAGAGAGTAATGAGCAGTTCTTC. Translated: CSASRLAGESNEQFF.

The chain carries TRBV12-3 or TRBV12-4 and TRBJ1-2; TRBD1 might be the D (6 bases). V was cut by 9 bases and J by 0 bases, with 23 bases left in between. This CDR3 region has 17 residues. The CDR3 sequence: CARDLPGGPLANYGYTF. The CDR3 DNA reads TGTGCCAGGGATCTTCCGGGGGGGCCCCTAGCTAACTATGGCTACACCTTC.

This clonotype was picked up a small number of times. This chain links TRBV6-1 with TRBJ2-7; 8 positions agree with TRBD1. The CDR3 is 14 amino acids. Germline lookup yields CDR1 MNHNS and CDR2 SASEGT. V lost 6 bases to trimming and J lost 2 bases; unmatched junction nucleotides: 6. The CDR3 bases are TGTGCCAGCAGGGGACAGGCTGTTCCCTACGAGCAGTACTTC. It encodes CASRGQAVPYEQYF.

In this sample, this clonotype turned up many times. V usage is TRBV5-1 and J usage is TRBJ2-1; 11 nucleotides agree with TRBD2. The CDR3 spans 15 residues. J was trimmed by 8 bases and V by 2 bases; bases with no gene match: 6. Germline CDR1 and CDR2: SGHRS and YFSETQ. CDR3: CASSFVIAGGDEQFF. CDR3 bases: TGCGCCAGCAGCTTTGTGATAGCGGGGGGGGATGAGCAGTTCTTC.